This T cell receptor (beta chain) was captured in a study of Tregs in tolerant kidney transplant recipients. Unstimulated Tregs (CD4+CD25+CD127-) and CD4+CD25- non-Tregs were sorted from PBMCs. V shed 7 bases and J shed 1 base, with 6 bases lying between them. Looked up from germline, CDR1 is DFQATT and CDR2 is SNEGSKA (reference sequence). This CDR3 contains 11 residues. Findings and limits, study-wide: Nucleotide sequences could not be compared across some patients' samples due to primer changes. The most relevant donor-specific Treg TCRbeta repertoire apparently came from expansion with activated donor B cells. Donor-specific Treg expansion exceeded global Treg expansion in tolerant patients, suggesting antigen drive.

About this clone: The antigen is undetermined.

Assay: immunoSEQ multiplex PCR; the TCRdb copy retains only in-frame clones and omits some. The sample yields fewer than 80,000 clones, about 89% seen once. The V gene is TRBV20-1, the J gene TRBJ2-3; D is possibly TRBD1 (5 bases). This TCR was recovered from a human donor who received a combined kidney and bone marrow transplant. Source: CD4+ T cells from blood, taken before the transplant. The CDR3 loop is CSVQGTDTQYF. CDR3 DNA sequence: TGCAGTGTACAGGGCACAGATACGCAGTATTTT.